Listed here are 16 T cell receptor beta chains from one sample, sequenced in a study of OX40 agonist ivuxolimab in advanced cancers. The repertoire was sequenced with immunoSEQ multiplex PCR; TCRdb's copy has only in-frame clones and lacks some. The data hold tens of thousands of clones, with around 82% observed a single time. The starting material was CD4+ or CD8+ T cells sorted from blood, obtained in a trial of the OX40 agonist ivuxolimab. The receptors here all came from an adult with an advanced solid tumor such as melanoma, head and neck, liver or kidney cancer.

CDR3 sequence: CASSNPGQLNNEQFF. The CDR3, as DNA: TGTGCCAGCAGTAATCCGGGACAGCTAAACAATGAGCAGTTCTTC. This sequence joins TRBV27 and TRBJ2-1; 7 positions match TRBD1. V trimming: 5 bases; J trimming: 5 bases; junction bases outside the gene matches: 9. The CDR3 length is 15 residues. Germline lookup yields CDR1 MNHEY and CDR2 SMNVEV (reference sequence).

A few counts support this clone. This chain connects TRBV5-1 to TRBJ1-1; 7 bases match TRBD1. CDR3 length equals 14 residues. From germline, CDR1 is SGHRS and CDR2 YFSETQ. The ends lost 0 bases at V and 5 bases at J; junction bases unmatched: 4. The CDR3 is CASSLEQGLTEAFF. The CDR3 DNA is TGCGCCAGCAGCTTGGAACAGGGGTTAACTGAAGCTTTCTTT.

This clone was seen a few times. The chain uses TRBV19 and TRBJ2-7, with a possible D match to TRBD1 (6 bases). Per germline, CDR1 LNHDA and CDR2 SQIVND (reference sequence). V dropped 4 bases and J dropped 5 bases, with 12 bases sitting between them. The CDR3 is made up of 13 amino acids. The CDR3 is CASSRIGGHEQYF. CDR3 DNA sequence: TGTGCCAGTAGTAGGATAGGGGGACACGAGCAGTACTTC.

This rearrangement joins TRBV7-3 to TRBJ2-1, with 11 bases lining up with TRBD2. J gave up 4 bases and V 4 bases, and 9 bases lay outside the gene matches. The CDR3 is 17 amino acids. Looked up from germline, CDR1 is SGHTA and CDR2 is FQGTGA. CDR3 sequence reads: CASSSKTGTSGYNEQFF. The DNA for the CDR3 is TGTGCCAGCAGCTCCAAAACCGGGACTAGCGGATACAATGAGCAGTTCTTC.

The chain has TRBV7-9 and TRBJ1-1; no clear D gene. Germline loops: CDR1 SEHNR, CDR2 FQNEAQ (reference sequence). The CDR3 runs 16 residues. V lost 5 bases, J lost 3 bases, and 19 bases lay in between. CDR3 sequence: CASSPAYLALDTEAFF. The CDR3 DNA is TGTGCCAGCAGCCCCGCGTACCTCGCCCTGGACACTGAAGCTTTCTTT.

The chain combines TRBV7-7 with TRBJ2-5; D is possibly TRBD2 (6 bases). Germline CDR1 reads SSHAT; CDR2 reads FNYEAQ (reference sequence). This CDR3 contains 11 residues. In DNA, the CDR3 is TGTGCTAGCGGCCCCCAAGAGACCCAGTACTTC. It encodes CASGPQETQYF.

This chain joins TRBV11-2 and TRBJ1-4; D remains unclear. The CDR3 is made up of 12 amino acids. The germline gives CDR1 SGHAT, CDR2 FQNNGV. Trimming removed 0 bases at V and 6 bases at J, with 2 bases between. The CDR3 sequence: CASSLEYEKLFF. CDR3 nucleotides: TGTGCCAGCAGCTTAGAGTATGAAAAACTGTTTTTT.

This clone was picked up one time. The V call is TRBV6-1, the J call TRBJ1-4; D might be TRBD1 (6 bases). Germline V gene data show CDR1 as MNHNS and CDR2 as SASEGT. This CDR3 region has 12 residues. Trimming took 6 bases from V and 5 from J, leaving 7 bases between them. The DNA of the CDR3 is TGTGCCAGCAGCCAGGGGAATGAAAAACTGTTTTTT. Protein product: CASSQGNEKLFF.

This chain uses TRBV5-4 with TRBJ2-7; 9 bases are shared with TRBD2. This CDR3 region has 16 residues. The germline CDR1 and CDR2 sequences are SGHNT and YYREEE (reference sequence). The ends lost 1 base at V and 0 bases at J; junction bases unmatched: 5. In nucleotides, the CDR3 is TGTGCCAGCAGCTTGATTAGCGGGGGTTACTCCTACGAGCAGTACTTC. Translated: CASSLISGGYSYEQYF.

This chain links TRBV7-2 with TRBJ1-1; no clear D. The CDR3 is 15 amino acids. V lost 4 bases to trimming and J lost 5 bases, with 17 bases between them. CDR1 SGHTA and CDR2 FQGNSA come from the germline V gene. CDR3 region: CASSSPGPGVTEAFF. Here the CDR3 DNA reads TGTGCCAGCAGCTCTCCGGGCCCTGGAGTTACTGAAGCTTTCTTT.

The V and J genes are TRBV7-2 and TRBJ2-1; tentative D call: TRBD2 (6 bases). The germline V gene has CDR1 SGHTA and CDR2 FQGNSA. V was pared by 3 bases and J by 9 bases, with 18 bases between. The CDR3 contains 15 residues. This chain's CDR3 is CASSLEGTPGSEQFF. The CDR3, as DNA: TGTGCCAGCAGCTTGGAGGGGACCCCCGGGAGTGAGCAGTTCTTC.

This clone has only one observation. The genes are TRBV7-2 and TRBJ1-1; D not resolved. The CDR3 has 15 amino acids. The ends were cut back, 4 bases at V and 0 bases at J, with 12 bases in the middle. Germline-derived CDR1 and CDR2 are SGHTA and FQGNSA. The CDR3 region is CASSYSVSMNTEAFF. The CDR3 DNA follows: TGTGCCAGCAGCTACAGCGTATCAATGAACACTGAAGCTTTCTTT.

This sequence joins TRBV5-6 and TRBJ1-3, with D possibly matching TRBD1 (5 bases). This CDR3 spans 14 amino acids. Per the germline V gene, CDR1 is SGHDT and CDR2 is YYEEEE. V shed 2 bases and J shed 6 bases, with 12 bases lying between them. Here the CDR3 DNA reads TGTGCCAGCAGCTTTCTGACAGCCTCAAACACCATATATTTT. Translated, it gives CASSFLTASNTIYF.

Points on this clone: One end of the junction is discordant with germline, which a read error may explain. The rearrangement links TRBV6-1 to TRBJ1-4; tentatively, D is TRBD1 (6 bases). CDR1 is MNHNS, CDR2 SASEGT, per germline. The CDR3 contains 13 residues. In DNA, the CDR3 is TGTGCCAGCAGTGAAGCAGCGCAGGGGAGAATGATTTTT. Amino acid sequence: CASSEAAQGRMIF.

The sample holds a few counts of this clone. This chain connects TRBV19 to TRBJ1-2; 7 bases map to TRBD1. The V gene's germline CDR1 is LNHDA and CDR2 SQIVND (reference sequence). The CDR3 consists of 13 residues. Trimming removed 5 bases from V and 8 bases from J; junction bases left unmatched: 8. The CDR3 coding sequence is TGTGCCAGTAGTGTATCGGCAGGGGGAGGCTACACCTTC. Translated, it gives CASSVSAGGGYTF.

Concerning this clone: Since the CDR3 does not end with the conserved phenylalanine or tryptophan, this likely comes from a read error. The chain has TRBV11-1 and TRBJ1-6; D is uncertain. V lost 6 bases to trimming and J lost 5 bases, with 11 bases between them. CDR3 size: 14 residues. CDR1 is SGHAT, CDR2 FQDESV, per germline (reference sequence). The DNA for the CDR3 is TGTGCCAGCAGTCGGTCGGGAAATAATTCACCCCTCCACCTT. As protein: CASSRSGNNSPLHL.